The clone carrying this T cell receptor (beta chain) has a single count. Its antigen is unknown. The data derive from a study of T cell responses to AZD1222 COVID-19 vaccine. Study results and limitations: Dominant at 160-218 and 743-854, vaccine-associated CD4 TCRs also spanned spike.

Sequencing was performed with immunoSEQ multiplex PCR; in TCRdb, only in-frame clones are kept and a portion is missing. This table holds 100,000 to 150,000 clones, about nine tenths found once. Sequences were derived from peripheral blood, sampled on day 0 of AZD1222 vaccination. This TCR was recovered from an adult in good health.

The CDR3 region has the DNA TGTGCCGCAAACTTGGACATGAACACTGAAGCTTTCTTT. This gives the protein CAANLDMNTEAFF. This chain connects TRBV2 to TRBJ1-1, with a weak D call TRBD1 (5 bases). The CDR3 contains 13 residues. Looked up from germline, CDR1 is SNHLY and CDR2 is FYNNEI. Trimming removed 11 bases at V and 0 bases at J, with 13 bases between.